This TCR beta chain was identified in a study of blood T cell repertoires in COVID-19. This table comes from immunoSEQ multiplex PCR, and its TCRdb copy is limited to in-frame clones, with some not included. The sample includes some 180,000 clones, more than 80% seen only once; the top ten take approximately 10%. Germline trimming cut 4 bases from V and 5 bases from J; bases unmatched to any gene: 4. CDR3 length: 13 residues. CDR1 LGHDT and CDR2 YNNKEL come from the germline V gene (reference sequence). The TCR originated in a woman aged 40 to 50 with COVID-19, enrolled during active disease. Source material: peripheral blood. The chain carries TRBV3-1 (or the pseudogene TRBV3-2) and TRBJ2-5; 7 bases agree with TRBD2. The CDR3, as DNA: TGTGCCAGCAGCCCCGGGAGGTGGGAGACCCAGTACTTC. The encoded protein is CASSPGRWETQYF.